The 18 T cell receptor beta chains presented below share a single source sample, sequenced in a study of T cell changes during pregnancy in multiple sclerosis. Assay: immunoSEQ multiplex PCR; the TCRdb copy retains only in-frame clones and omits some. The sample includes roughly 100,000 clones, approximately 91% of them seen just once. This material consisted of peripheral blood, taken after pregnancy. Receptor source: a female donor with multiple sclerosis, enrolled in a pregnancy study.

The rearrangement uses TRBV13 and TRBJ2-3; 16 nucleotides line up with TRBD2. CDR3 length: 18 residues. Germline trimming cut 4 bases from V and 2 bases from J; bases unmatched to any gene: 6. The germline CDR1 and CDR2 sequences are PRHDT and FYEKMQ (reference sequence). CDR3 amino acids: CASSSKGTSGGATDTQYF. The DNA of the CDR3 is TGTGCCAGCAGCTCCAAAGGGACTAGCGGGGGGGCCACAGATACGCAGTATTTT. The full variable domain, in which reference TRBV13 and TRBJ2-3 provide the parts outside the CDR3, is AAGVIQSPRHLIKEKRETATLKCYPIPRHDTVYWYQQGPGQDPQFLISFYEKMQSDKGSIPDRFSAQQFSDYHSELNMSSLELGDSALYFCASSSKGTSGGATDTQYFGPGTRLTVL.

The CDR3 DNA is TGTGCCTGGAGGGCAGGGGGCCTTAACTATGGCTACACCTTC. Its protein is CAWRAGGLNYGYTF. The J gene is TRBJ1-2, the V gene TRBV30; 8 bases agree with TRBD1. The V and J ends lost 3 bases and 1 base, in that order; junction bases with no gene match: 4. This CDR3 has 14 residues. Germline CDR1 is GTSNPN and CDR2 is SVGIG (reference sequence).

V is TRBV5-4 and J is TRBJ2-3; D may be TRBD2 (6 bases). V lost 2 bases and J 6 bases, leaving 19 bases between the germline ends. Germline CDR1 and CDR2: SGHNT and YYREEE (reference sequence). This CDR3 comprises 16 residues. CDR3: CASSLKLALGRDTQYF. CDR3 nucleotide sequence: TGTGCCAGCAGCTTAAAACTAGCATTGGGTAGGGATACGCAGTATTTT.

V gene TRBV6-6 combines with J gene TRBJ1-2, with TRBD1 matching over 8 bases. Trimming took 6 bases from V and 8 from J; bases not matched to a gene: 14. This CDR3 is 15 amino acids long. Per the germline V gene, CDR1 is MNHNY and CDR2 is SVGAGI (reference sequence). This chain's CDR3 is CASRIVTLQGDGYTF. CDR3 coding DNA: TGTGCCAGCAGGATAGTTACGTTACAGGGGGACGGCTACACCTTC.

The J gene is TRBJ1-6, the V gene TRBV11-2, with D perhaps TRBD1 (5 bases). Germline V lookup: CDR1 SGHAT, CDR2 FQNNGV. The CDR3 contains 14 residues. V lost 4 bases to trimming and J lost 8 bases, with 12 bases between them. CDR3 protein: CASSSDRGHSPLHF. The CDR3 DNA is TGTGCCAGCAGCTCCGATAGGGGTCATTCACCCCTCCACTTT.

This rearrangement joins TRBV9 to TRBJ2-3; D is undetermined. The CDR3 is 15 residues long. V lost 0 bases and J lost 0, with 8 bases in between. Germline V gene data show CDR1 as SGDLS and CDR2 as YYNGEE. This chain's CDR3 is CASSVDSRSTDTQYF. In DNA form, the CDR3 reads TGTGCCAGCAGCGTAGACAGTCGTAGCACAGATACGCAGTATTTT. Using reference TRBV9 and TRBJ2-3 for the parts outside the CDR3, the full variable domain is DSGVTQTPKHLITATGQRVTLRCSPRSGDLSVYWYQQSLDQGLQFLIQYYNGEERAKGNILERFSAQQFPDLHSELNLSSLELGDSALYFCASSVDSRSTDTQYFGPGTRLTVL.

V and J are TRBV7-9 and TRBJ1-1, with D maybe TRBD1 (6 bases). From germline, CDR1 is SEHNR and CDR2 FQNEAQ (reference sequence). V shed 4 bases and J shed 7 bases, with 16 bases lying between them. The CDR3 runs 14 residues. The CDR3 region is CASSSILGHFEAFF. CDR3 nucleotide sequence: TGTGCCAGCAGCTCGATACTGGGACACTTTGAAGCTTTCTTT.

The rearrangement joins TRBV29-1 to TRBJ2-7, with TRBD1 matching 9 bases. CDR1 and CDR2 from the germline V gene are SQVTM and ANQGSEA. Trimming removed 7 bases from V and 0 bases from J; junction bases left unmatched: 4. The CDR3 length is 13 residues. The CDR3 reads CSGGQGNSYEQYF. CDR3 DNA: TGCAGCGGGGGACAGGGCAACTCCTACGAGCAGTACTTC.

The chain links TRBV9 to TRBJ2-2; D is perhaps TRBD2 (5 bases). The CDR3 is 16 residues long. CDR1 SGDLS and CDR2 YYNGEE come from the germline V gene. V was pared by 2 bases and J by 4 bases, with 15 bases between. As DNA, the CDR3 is TGTGCCAGCAGCGTTATGACTACCGACGGCACCGGGGAGCTGTTTTTT. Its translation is CASSVMTTDGTGELFF.

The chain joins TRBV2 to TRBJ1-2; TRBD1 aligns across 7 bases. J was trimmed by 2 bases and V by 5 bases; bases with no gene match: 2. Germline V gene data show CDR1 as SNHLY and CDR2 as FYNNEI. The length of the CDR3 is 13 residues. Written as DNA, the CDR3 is TGTGCCAGCAGTCAACAGGGGAACTATGGCTACACCTTC. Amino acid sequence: CASSQQGNYGYTF.

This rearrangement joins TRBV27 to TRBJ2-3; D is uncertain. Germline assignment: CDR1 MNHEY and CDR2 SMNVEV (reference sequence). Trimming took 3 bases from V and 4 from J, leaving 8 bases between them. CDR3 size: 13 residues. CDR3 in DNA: TGTGCCAGCAGTTTCTCAGGCGCAGATACGCAGTATTTT. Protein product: CASSFSGADTQYF.

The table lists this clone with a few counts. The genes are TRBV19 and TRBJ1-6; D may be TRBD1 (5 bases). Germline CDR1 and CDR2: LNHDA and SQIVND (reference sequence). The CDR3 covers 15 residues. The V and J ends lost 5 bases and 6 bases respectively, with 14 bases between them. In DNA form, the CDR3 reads TGTGCCAGTAGTCCCGGGACTAGAGGTAATTCACCCCTCCACTTT. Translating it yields CASSPGTRGNSPLHF.

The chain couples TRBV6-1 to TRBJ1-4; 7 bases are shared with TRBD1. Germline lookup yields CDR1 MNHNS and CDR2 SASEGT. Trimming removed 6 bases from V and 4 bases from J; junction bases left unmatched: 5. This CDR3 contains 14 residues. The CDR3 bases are TGTGCCAGCAGGAGGGACAGACTTAATGAAAAACTGTTTTTT. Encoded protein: CASRRDRLNEKLFF.

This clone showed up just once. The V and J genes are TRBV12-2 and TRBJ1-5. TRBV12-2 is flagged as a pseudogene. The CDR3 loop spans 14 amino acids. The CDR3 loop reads CASRVCNSNQPQHF. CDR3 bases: TGTGCAAGTCGCGTCTGTAATAGCAATCAGCCCCAGCATTTT.

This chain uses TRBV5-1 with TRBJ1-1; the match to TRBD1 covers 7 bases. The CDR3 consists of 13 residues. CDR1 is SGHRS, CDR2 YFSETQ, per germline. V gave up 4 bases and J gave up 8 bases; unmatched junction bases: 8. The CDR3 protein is CASSVDRASEAFF. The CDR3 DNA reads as TGCGCCAGCAGCGTCGACAGGGCCTCCGAAGCTTTCTTT.

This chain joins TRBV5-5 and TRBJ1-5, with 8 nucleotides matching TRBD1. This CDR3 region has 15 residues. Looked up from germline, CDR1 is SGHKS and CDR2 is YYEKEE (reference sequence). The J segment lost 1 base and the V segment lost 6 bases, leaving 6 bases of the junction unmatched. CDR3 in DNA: TGTGCCAGCAAAAGGACAGGGTTAAGCAATCAGCCCCAGCATTTT. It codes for CASKRTGLSNQPQHF.

CDR3 bases: TGTGCCAGCAGTTACTCGATCGGTGCAGATACGCAGTATTTT. As protein: CASSYSIGADTQYF. The V gene is TRBV6-5, the J gene TRBJ2-3; D not resolved. The germline gives CDR1 MNHEY, CDR2 SVGAGI. This CDR3 is 14 amino acids long. The V end lost 0 bases, the J end lost 4 bases, and 8 bases lay between the germline ends.

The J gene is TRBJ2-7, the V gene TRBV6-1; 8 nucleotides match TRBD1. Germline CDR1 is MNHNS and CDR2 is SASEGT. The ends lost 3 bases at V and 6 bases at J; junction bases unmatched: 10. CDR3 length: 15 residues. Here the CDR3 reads CASSDRWDRIFEQYF. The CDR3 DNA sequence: TGTGCCAGCAGTGACCGCTGGGACAGGATTTTCGAGCAGTACTTC.